This T cell receptor beta chain originates from a study of cytomegalovirus exposure and HLA in healthy donors. Concerning this clone: Its antigen is not known.

Unmatched junction bases numbered 7, after V lost 3 bases and J lost 3 bases. The CDR3 extends over 15 amino acids. In germline, CDR1 is SGDLS, CDR2 YYNGEE. General study results and limits: Being indistinguishable, some V segments were excluded, TRBV6-2 and TRBV6-3 among them.

It was with 60 Vbeta and 13 Jbeta primers that the PCR ran. The method was immunoSEQ multiplex PCR; TCRdb's version includes in-frame clones alone and lacks a portion of them. This table has roughly 240,000 clones, roughly 82% appearing once. Sequencing was done on a sample of PBMCs. This sequence was found in a woman aged 40 to 50 in good health and CMV-seropositive. The chain combines TRBV9 with TRBJ2-7; 9 bases are a match to TRBD1. CDR3 sequence: CASSAQTGGLYEQYF. CDR3 DNA: TGTGCCAGCAGCGCCCAGACAGGGGGACTCTACGAGCAGTACTTC.